This T cell receptor (beta chain) was identified in a study of T-cell reconstitution after alpha-beta-depleted transplantation in children (dated by TCRdb to 2016 to 2018). Turning to the overall study: T-cell immune reconstitution after TCRalphabeta/CD19-depleted allogeneic hematopoietic cell transplantation in children was quantitatively tracked in the study by means of TCR repertoire profiling. Overall results and qualifications from the work: In some patients, the high TCRbeta diversity seen at day 60 was put down to recipient T cells and intrathymic progenitors that had survived conditioning. Apparently early alphabetaT-cell count recovery about two months after transplant reportedly relied on only several hundred rapidly expanded clones derived from non-depleted graft cells. Hyperexpanded clone frequencies declined over subsequent months; after one year, T-cell counts and TCRbeta diversity were mostly attributed to newly produced T cells.

Trimming takes 3 bases from V and 4 bases from J, and the germline ends sit 16 bases apart. CDR1 and CDR2 were assigned from the germline V gene (reference sequence) as SEHNR and FQNEAQ. The CDR3 runs 16 residues from the cysteine to the phenylalanine. Left in the record is the CDR3 DNA by itself, 48 bases read in frame from the first base. The treatment or condition label here, explained by the study, means: allogeneic hematopoietic cell transplantation with graft depleted of TCRalphabeta T cells and CD19 B cells. The children who served as transplant recipients had been given grafts of TCRalphabeta/CD19-depleted allogeneic hematopoietic cells. Library method: PCR. Sequencer: Illumina HiSeq 2500. TCR libraries were prepared with molecular barcoding, using unique molecular identifiers to normalize TCRbeta repertoire quantification. The raw public data were reprocessed by TCRdb itself: fastp quality trimming at Q25, MiXCR clonotype calling, in-frame beta chains only. A single entry per CDR3 protein holds the most common genes and DNA from its merged rows. For this sample there are about 190,000 distinct CDR3 sequences; roughly 10% appear just once. The ten largest clones capture roughly 13% of the sample.

This clonotype was seen ten or more times. What antigen it recognizes has not been identified. Base qualities are not recorded, but no much larger clone differs from it by a single base. The source material was PBMCs, sampled before TCRalphabeta/CD19-depleted stem cell transplant. The chain couples TRBV7-9 to TRBJ2-1, and TRBD2 may be the D gene, going by 5 matching bases. This TCR derives from a boy aged 2 to 10 with acute myeloid leukemia, due to receive a stem cell transplant. The base sequence is TGTGCCAGCAGCTTCCTGCTGGATACTAGTTACAATGAGCAGTTCTTC. The encoded protein is CASSFLLDTSYNEQFF.